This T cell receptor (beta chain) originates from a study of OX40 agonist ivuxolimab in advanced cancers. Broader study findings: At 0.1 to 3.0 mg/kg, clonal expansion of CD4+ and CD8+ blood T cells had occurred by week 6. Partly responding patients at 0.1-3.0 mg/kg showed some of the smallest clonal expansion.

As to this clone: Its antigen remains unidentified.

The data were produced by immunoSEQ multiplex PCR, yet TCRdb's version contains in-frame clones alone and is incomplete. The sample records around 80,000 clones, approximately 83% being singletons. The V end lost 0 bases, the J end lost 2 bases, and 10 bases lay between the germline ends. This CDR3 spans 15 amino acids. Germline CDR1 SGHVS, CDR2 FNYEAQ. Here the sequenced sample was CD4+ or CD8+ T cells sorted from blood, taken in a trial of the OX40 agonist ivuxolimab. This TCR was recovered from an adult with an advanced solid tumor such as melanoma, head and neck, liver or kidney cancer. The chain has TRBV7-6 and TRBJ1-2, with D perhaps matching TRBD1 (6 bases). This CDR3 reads CASSLAYGQNYGYTF. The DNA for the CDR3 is TGTGCCAGCAGCTTAGCTTACGGACAGAACTATGGCTACACCTTC.